This T cell receptor (beta chain) is from a study of sequential checkpoint blockade in melanoma. The wider study: Patients were randomized 1:1 to nivolumab-then-ipilimumab or ipilimumab-then-nivolumab first-line. Maintenance nivolumab came after either treatment sequence.

Repertoires were generated with immunoSEQ multiplex PCR, while TCRdb's copy carries only in-frame clones and drops some. The table has about 13,000 clones, 55% to 75% seen once. CDR1 SGHKS and CDR2 YYEKEE come from the germline V gene (reference sequence). The V segment lost 2 bases and the J segment 3 bases; nucleotides outside the gene matches: 2. The CDR3 contains 14 residues. Treatment in this sample: randomized to nivolumab then ipilimumab (arm A) or the reverse (arm B). Sorted cells were live CD3+CD8+, lacking CD19 and CD56, from PBMCs. This TCR came from a human donor with melanoma. The gene calls are TRBV5-5 and TRBJ2-7, with TRBD1 matching 10 bases. Sequenced here: CD8+ T cells sorted from blood (inferred from file names), sampled from a patient given nivolumab and ipilimumab in sequence. The chain's CDR3 is CASSFGQGGYEQYF. The CDR3 bases are TGTGCCAGCAGCTTTGGACAGGGGGGCTACGAGCAGTACTTC.